This entry concerns a single T cell receptor (beta chain). This sample is drawn from a study of blood T cell repertoires in COVID-19. Study context: COVID-19 samples from acute and convalescent phases originated in the United States, Italy and Spain. Sample material is recorded as cDNA or gDNA derived from T cells, B-cell-depleted T cells, or PBMCs.

In the original processing: Amplification of reference gene primers provided the estimated nucleated cell counts. Sequenced by immunoSEQ multiplex PCR; TCRdb stores in-frame clones only, minus some. V, J and clone size are those of that table, while D and trimming were read from the DNA. The sample lists 120,000 to 150,000 clones, around 89% occurring once. Enrollment of patients from Seattle took place during active infection, with longitudinal follow-up. V was pared by 1 base and J by 7 bases, with 6 bases of the junction left unmatched. The CDR3 runs to 16 residues. Germline V gives CDR1 MRHNA, CDR2 SNTAGT.

The clonotype was recovered from a man aged 18-30 years with COVID-19, enrolled during active disease. The chain has TRBV6-4 and TRBJ2-1; TRBD2 agrees at 11 bases. Sequenced input: peripheral blood. This CDR3 is CASSDWVTSGKNEQFF. The CDR3 nucleotides read TGTGCCAGCAGTGACTGGGTGACTAGCGGGAAGAATGAGCAGTTCTTC.